Below are 30 T cell receptor beta chains sequenced from a single sample in a study of blood T cells in healthy people across ages (dated by TCRdb to the mid-2010s). To prepare the library, 5' RACE was applied. The reads were generated on an Illumina HiSeq 2500. The second PCR ran for roughly 7 to 12 cycles and used a J-beta primer mix along with a sample-barcoded 5' primer. TCRdb reprocessed the public reads (quality trimming at Q25 with fastp, clone calling with MiXCR) and kept in-frame beta chains. Rows with one shared CDR3 protein collapse into an entry with the most common genes and DNA. The sample profile shows fewer than 950,000 distinct CDR3 sequences; roughly 34% of them were found once. 10% to 15% of the sample rests with the top ten. The material sequenced was blood. The receptors come from a young man in good health.

The rearrangement joins TRBV20-1 to TRBJ2-1; 7 nucleotides agree with TRBD2. This CDR3 is 15 amino acids long. Germline V lookup: CDR1 DFQATT, CDR2 SNEGSKA (reference sequence). The V segment lost 1 base and the J segment 6 bases; nucleotides outside the gene matches: 9. The CDR3 nucleotides read TGCAGTGCTAGAGGCGGGGGTAATACCATCAATGAGCAGTTCTTC. Protein: CSARGGGNTINEQFF.

This clonotype was seen more than once but under ten times. DNA for the CDR3: TGCAGCGTTGAAGAACCCGGGACAGGGAATGAAAAACTGTTTTTT. Translation gives CSVEEPGTGNEKLFF. The chain recombines TRBV29-1 with TRBJ1-4, with 9 nucleotides matching TRBD1. The germline V gene encodes CDR1 SQVTM and CDR2 ANQGSEA. V lost 0 bases, J lost 5 bases, and 4 bases stayed unmatched. CDR3 length equals 15 residues.

This clonotype showed up many times. J is TRBJ2-3 and V is TRBV7-2, with 9 positions matching TRBD2. V lost 3 bases and J lost 2; bases outside the gene matches: 3. The CDR3 length is 15 residues. Germline CDR1 reads SGHTA; CDR2 reads FQGNSA. CDR3 in DNA: TGTGCCAGCAGCTTTAGCGGGGGCCTCACAGATACGCAGTATTTT. This encodes CASSFSGGLTDTQYF. The full variable domain, its missing parts supplied by reference TRBV7-2 and TRBJ2-3, is GAGVSQSPSNKVTEKGKDVELRCDPISGHTALYWYRQSLGQGLEFLIYFQGNSAPDKSGLPSDRFSAERTGGSVSTLTIQRTQQEDSAVYLCASSFSGGLTDTQYFGPGTRLTVL.

The chain links TRBV20-1 to TRBJ2-3; 8 bases map to TRBD2. J was trimmed by 2 bases and V by 4 bases; bases with no gene match: 5. The germline gives CDR1 DFQATT, CDR2 SNEGSKA (reference sequence). The CDR3 totals 14 residues. The CDR3: CSATLAGTTDTQYF. In DNA form, the CDR3 reads TGCAGTGCTACTTTAGCGGGGACCACAGATACGCAGTATTTT.

In its sample, this clonotype was seen many times. The V gene is TRBV18, the J gene TRBJ2-3; tentative D call: TRBD1 (6 bases). Germline loops: CDR1 KGHSH, CDR2 LQKENI. V lost 5 bases and J 2 bases, leaving 11 bases between the germline ends. CDR3 length: 14 residues. CDR3 sequence (DNA): TGTGCCAGCTCATCAGGACAGATCACAGATACGCAGTATTTT. Translating it yields CASSSGQITDTQYF.

This clonotype was detected many times. V and J are TRBV7-9 and TRBJ2-7; 7 bases line up with TRBD1. Germline V gene data show CDR1 as SEHNR and CDR2 as FQNEAQ (reference sequence). The CDR3 loop spans 13 amino acids. The J segment lost 3 bases and the V segment lost 5 bases, leaving 4 bases of the junction unmatched. The CDR3 DNA sequence: TGTGCCAGCAGCCACGGGGACAGCTACGAGCAGTACTTC. It translates to CASSHGDSYEQYF.

This chain links TRBV6-2 or TRBV6-3 with TRBJ2-5, with D hard to call. The germline CDR1 and CDR2 sequences are MNHEY and SVGEGT. The CDR3 runs to 13 residues. The V end was cut by 6 bases, the J end by 4 bases, with 12 bases between. CDR3 sequence (DNA): TGTGCCAGCAGCCGAACCCCGAGAGAGACCCAGTACTTC. Translation: CASSRTPRETQYF.

This clonotype was seen only a few times. V gene TRBV20-1 combines with J gene TRBJ2-3, with TRBD2 identical over 9 bases. The CDR3 spans 14 residues. Germline V lookup: CDR1 DFQATT, CDR2 SNEGSKA (reference sequence). V dropped 0 bases and J dropped 6; count of bases not matched to a gene: 4. For the CDR3, the DNA is TGCAGTGCTAGAGATCTCCTAGCGGGGGATACGCAGTATTTT. The encoded protein is CSARDLLAGDTQYF.

The rearrangement uses TRBV7-2 and TRBJ1-2; 9 bases are shared with TRBD1. The length of the CDR3 is 15 residues. CDR1 is SGHTA, CDR2 FQGNSA, per germline. V dropped 5 bases and J dropped 4; count of bases not matched to a gene: 8. The CDR3 spells CASSPRQGDTYGYTF. CDR3 coding DNA: TGTGCCAGCAGCCCTCGACAGGGGGACACCTATGGCTACACCTTC.

J is TRBJ2-1 and V is TRBV15, with TRBD2 matching over 8 bases. The CDR3 consists of 12 residues. Germline V lookup: CDR1 LNHNV, CDR2 YYDKDF (reference sequence). V was pared by 1 base and J by 13 bases, with 3 bases of the junction left unmatched. CDR3 nucleotide sequence: TGTGCCACCAGCAGAGCGACTAGCGCACAGTTCTTC. Translation: CATSRATSAQFF.

This clonotype was counted only a few times. CDR3 residues: CASSQDLGAEQFF. CDR3 DNA: TGTGCCAGCAGCCAAGATCTGGGGGCGGAGCAGTTCTTC. The chain joins TRBV3-1 to TRBJ2-1, with D perhaps matching TRBD1 (6 bases). Germline loops: CDR1 LGHDT, CDR2 YNNKEL (reference sequence). The ends were cut back, 0 bases at V and 10 bases at J, with 10 bases in the middle. There are 13 residues in the CDR3.

This clonotype has just a few counts. The chain carries TRBV2 and TRBJ1-6; D might be TRBD1 (6 bases). The CDR3 sequence is 15 residues long. The V end lost 7 bases, the J end lost 0 bases, and 10 bases lay between the germline ends. Germline CDR1 reads SNHLY; CDR2 reads FYNNEI. The DNA for the CDR3 is TGTGCCAGCACCTCGGACAGCTCCTATAATTCACCCCTCCACTTT. Translated, it gives CASTSDSSYNSPLHF.

CDR3 in amino acids: CASSLDRLEDEQYF. CDR3 nucleotides: TGTGCCAGCAGCTTAGACAGGCTTGAGGATGAGCAGTACTTC. The genes are TRBV11-2 and TRBJ2-5, with D uncertain. The V end was cut by 0 bases, the J end by 11 bases, with 16 bases between. This CDR3 comprises 14 residues. In germline, CDR1 is SGHAT, CDR2 FQNNGV.

This clonotype was counted many times. This chain links TRBV7-9 with TRBJ2-3; 8 nucleotides match TRBD2. Losses at the gene ends were 1 base for V and 2 bases for J; bases not matched to a gene: 2. CDR1 SEHNR and CDR2 FQNEAQ come from the germline V gene (reference sequence). The CDR3 totals 15 residues. The CDR3: CASSLVAGLTDTQYF. The CDR3 nucleotides are TGTGCCAGCAGCTTAGTAGCGGGACTCACAGATACGCAGTATTTT.

The V and J genes are TRBV7-8 and TRBJ1-2; weak D call: TRBD1 (6 bases). Per germline, CDR1 SGHVS and CDR2 FQNEAQ. The V end was cut by 5 bases, the J end by 2 bases, with 15 bases between. The CDR3 is made up of 15 amino acids. The CDR3 spells CASSEKQGANYGYTF. The DNA of the CDR3 is TGTGCCAGCAGCGAAAAACAGGGAGCCAACTATGGCTACACCTTC.

This clonotype has just a few counts. The genes are TRBV29-1 and TRBJ2-1; 9 nucleotides align to TRBD2. V shed 5 bases and J 0 bases; nucleotides not matched to a gene: 5. The CDR3 is made up of 15 amino acids. Germline V gives CDR1 SQVTM, CDR2 ANQGSEA. CDR3 sequence (DNA): TGCAGCGTTAGCGGGGGGCAGAGCTCCTACAATGAGCAGTTCTTC. Its protein is CSVSGGQSSYNEQFF.

The sample holds a few counts of this clonotype. CDR3 amino acids: CASSLGGKAEAFF. For the CDR3, the DNA is TGTGCCAGCAGTTTAGGGGGTAAAGCTGAAGCTTTCTTT. The chain combines TRBV12-3 or TRBV12-4 with TRBJ1-1; D gene ambiguous. CDR3 size: 13 residues. Trimming removed 1 base from V and 6 bases from J, with 9 bases in between.

This clonotype was observed many times. V and J are TRBV10-3 and TRBJ1-2; D remains unclear. The length of the CDR3 is 13 residues. The germline gives CDR1 ENHRY, CDR2 SYGVKD. Trimming shortened V by 7 bases and J by 3 bases, and 12 bases separated the two germline ends. The chain's CDR3 is CAITSSGDYGYTF. The CDR3 DNA is TGTGCCATCACGTCTTCTGGGGACTATGGCTACACCTTC.

Only a few counts were recorded for this clonotype. The V call is TRBV20-1, the J call TRBJ2-5; maybe TRBD1 (6 bases). The CDR3 spans 13 residues. The V and J ends lost 5 bases and 2 bases respectively, with 12 bases between them. The germline gives CDR1 DFQATT, CDR2 SNEGSKA (reference sequence). This chain's CDR3 is CSAGGGTQETQYF. CDR3 DNA sequence: TGCAGTGCTGGGGGCGGCACTCAAGAGACCCAGTACTTC.

V usage is TRBV5-1 and J usage is TRBJ2-3; D uncertain. Looked up from germline, CDR1 is SGHRS and CDR2 is YFSETQ. V lost 4 bases to trimming and J lost 1 base, with 16 bases between them. There are 16 residues in the CDR3. The CDR3 DNA sequence: TGCGCCAGCAGCCCGGTCTACACCACCCGCACAGATACGCAGTATTTT. Protein sequence: CASSPVYTTRTDTQYF.

In this sample, this clonotype turned up a few times. V usage is TRBV4-2 and J usage is TRBJ1-1; D unresolved. With 0 bases removed from V and 0 bases from J, the gap between germline ends came to 8 bases. The CDR3 loop spans 15 amino acids. Germline-derived CDR1 and CDR2 are LGHNA and YNFKEQ. The chain's CDR3 is CASSQENQVNTEAFF. CDR3 nucleotides: TGTGCCAGCAGCCAAGAGAATCAGGTGAACACTGAAGCTTTCTTT.

This clonotype has more than one count but fewer than ten. The V and J genes are TRBV6-5 and TRBJ1-5; D unresolved. Germline V gene lookup returns CDR1 MNHEY and CDR2 SVGAGI. This CDR3 spans 13 amino acids. V dropped 0 bases and J dropped 6 bases, with 6 bases sitting between them. This CDR3 reads CASSYSRAQPQHF. The DNA of the CDR3 is TGTGCCAGCAGTTACTCGAGGGCTCAGCCCCAGCATTTT.

This clonotype was seen a single time. The chain carries TRBV29-1 and TRBJ2-5; D remains ambiguous. Germline CDR1 is SQVTM and CDR2 is ANQGSEA. V dropped 7 bases and J dropped 1 base, with 13 bases sitting between them. The CDR3 contains 13 residues. The CDR3 loop is CSGEALSQETQYF. The CDR3 nucleotides read TGCAGCGGTGAGGCACTATCCCAAGAGACCCAGTACTTC.

The chain recombines TRBV18 with TRBJ2-1, with 7 positions matching TRBD1. Germline V CDR1 and CDR2: KGHSH, LQKENI. The CDR3 has 15 amino acids. J gave up 4 bases and V 2 bases, and 5 bases lay outside the gene matches. This chain's CDR3 is CASSPVQGSYNEQFF. The CDR3 DNA sequence: TGTGCCAGCTCACCAGTACAGGGGTCGTACAATGAGCAGTTCTTC.

Of note for this clonotype: Germline is not matched at one junction end, which may reflect a read error. The CDR3: CARRGSSYNEQFF. In nucleotides, the CDR3 is TGTGCCCGCAGAGGCAGCTCCTACAATGAGCAGTTCTTC. The chain joins TRBV28 to TRBJ2-1; D not certain. This CDR3 has 13 amino acids. Germline V CDR1 and CDR2: MDHEN, SYDVKM. Using reference TRBV28 and TRBJ2-1 for the parts outside the CDR3, the full variable domain is DVKVTQSSRYLVKRTGEKVFLECVQDMDHENMFWYRQDPGLGLRLIYFSYDVKMKEKGDIPEGYSVSREKKERFSLILESASTNQTSMYLCARRGSSYNEQFFGPGTRLTVL.

V gene TRBV7-2 combines with J gene TRBJ2-7; D is ambiguous. The germline V gene encodes CDR1 SGHTA and CDR2 FQGNSA. This CDR3 contains 13 residues. The V end lost 6 bases, the J end lost 0 bases, and 9 bases lay between the germline ends. The CDR3 nucleotides read TGTGCCAGCAGTTCACTGCACTCCTACGAGCAGTACTTC. This codes for CASSSLHSYEQYF.

This clonotype occurred a few times. The CDR3: CASSGRGGLDEAFF. CDR3 bases: TGCGCCAGCAGCGGGCGAGGGGGCTTGGATGAAGCTTTCTTT. The gene calls are TRBV5-1 and TRBJ1-1; 7 nucleotides agree with TRBD1. The CDR3 runs to 14 residues. In germline, CDR1 is SGHRS, CDR2 YFSETQ. After removal of 4 bases from V and 7 bases from J, the junction contained 10 bases not matched to a gene.

The chain combines TRBV4-2 with TRBJ2-7; D is ambiguous. The J call could be wrong; TRBJ2-5 is a better fit for the DNA end. This CDR3 comprises 14 residues. Germline-derived CDR1 and CDR2 are LGHNA and YNFKEQ. The CDR3 spells CASSQGNSQETQYF. The CDR3 region has the DNA TGTGCCAGCAGCCAAGGAAACTCTCAAGAGACCCAGTACTTC.

This rearrangement joins TRBV20-1 to TRBJ1-2; 7 nucleotides line up with TRBD1. Germline V gives CDR1 DFQATT, CDR2 SNEGSKA (reference sequence). The length of the CDR3 is 13 residues. J lost 10 bases, V lost 2 bases, and 10 bases had no gene match. CDR3 coding DNA: TGCAGTGCTAGACACCGGGACAGAGTGGACTACACCTTC. Its protein product is CSARHRDRVDYTF.

For this clonotype: With a much larger clone just one base away, this may be a read error. The chain is built from TRBV12-3 or TRBV12-4 and TRBJ2-5; 12 bases line up with TRBD1. The J call may be faulty, since TRBJ2-1 better matches the DNA end. This CDR3 is built from 16 residues. The CDR3 here is CASSIGTGGFQETQFF. The CDR3 bases are TGTGCCAGCAGTATCGGGACAGGGGGCTTTCAAGAGACCCAGTTCTTC.